Reported below is one T cell receptor beta chain. In this sample, this clone turned up a few times. The antigen this receptor binds is unknown. Per-base quality was not reported, and no clone a single base away is much larger than it. In total, 630 or so healthy bone marrow donors made up the cohort. Cohort members were all nominally healthy when sampled, although unrecorded immune exposures were likely present. The donor tested CMV seronegative and was one of the 352 seronegative cohort members. A peripheral blood sample was collected from each donor, and TCR beta sequencing was performed on peripheral blood mononuclear cells. The Qiagen DNeasy Blood Extraction Kit was used to extract genomic DNA from the blood cell samples. This specimen belongs to a study of cytomegalovirus exposure and HLA in healthy donors listed by TCRdb under 2017. Background on the whole study: An earlier analysis of about 530 of the donors reported approximately 260 Gb of sequence data and 117 million unique TCR beta sequences obtained from roughly 180 million T cells. The study aimed to test whether cataloging public T cell receptors could reveal signatures of past pathogen exposure. The later analysis used no new phenotypic data to find candidate immune exposures, relying instead on TCR beta sequences and their occurrence across donors. All discovery cohort repertoires had been generated on a single sequencing platform. Alongside the repertoire data, information on donor age, sex, ethnicity and CMV serostatus was compiled. An earlier analysis of 587 of the donors applied high-throughput TCR beta sequencing to assess whether each TCR beta V gene segment acted as functional or pseudogenic. Of the approximately 400 genotyped donors, 65% to 90% fell in the genetic ancestry cluster associated with self-reported Caucasian donors. In addition to the first cohort of 666 subjects, a separate validation cohort of 120 different subjects was used. Typing coverage varied by locus: roughly 620-630 donors for A, B, C, DRB1 and DQB1; approximately 500 for DQA1; 606 for DPA1; approximately 490 for DPB1. To predict cytomegalovirus infection status, the study combined high-throughput TCR immunosequencing, statistical association of individual TCRs with disease status, and machine learning. The T cell repertoires of 666 subjects were profiled by immunosequencing and related to cytomegalovirus serostatus. A later genetic analysis took genome-wide SNP genotypes for 398 of the 666 donors and used that subset as a discovery cohort. Across about 380 genotyped donors of the cohort, an average of about 220,000 unique TCR beta nucleotide sequences per donor were sequenced, and approximately 17% of those sequences were non-productive. Because of strong linkage in the cohort, five DR-DQ haplotypes were treated as single units for association and clustering. Class I and class II HLA loci were covered by the typing at four-digit resolution. Approximately 330 gigabases of sequencing data and around 88 million unique TCR sequences made up an early release that covered under 750 HLA-typed donors. In a later analysis, previously published TCR beta repertoires from 600 to 850 donors were re-analyzed and high-resolution HLA genotyping was added so that TCR occurrence patterns could be studied. Summary of the overall study and its limitations: The presence/absence analyses assumed that sequencing depth was roughly uniform across donors, and that assumption may not be true. Because counts were too low, roughly 17 rarely observed V segments, including chromosome 9 orphons, were left out of the earlier analysis of 500 to 650 of the donors. A later analysis associated some 17,000 TCR beta sequences with specific HLA alleles at a false discovery rate of 0.05. In vitro tests confirmed that a few of the cytomegalovirus-associated TCR beta chains recognize cytomegalovirus antigens. In a later genetic analysis, a missense DCLRE1C variant was associated with V-gene and J-gene trimming of TCR beta chains, and the association was replicated in an independent cohort. According to a later analysis, most CMV-associated TCR beta chains appeared to be HLA-restricted, and the HLA associations seemed to be driven largely by CMV exposure. A later analysis found that HLA-associated TCR beta chains were more clonally expanded and had lower generation probabilities than equally common non-associated chains. Most TCR sequences were observed very rarely across donors, whereas some public TCRs were present in many individuals. The classifier was reported to diagnose cytomegalovirus status with high specificity and sensitivity in both the original and validation cohorts. Because the 87-base-pair reads could not distinguish some IMGT-functional V segments, including TRBV6-2 and TRBV6-3, those segments were excluded. CMV serostatus was the only immune exposure information available for the cohort. An earlier analysis of around 600 of the donors showed that most TCR beta V segments appeared in productive rearrangements either about 90% or about 30% of the time, which broadly matched IMGT annotations. The cohort was sequenced for TCR beta chains only, and without alpha or paired-chain data the features that could be detected were limited. Because HLA typing was missing for some donors at each locus, association tests included only the typed subset. In a later analysis, the rate of TCR association differed among HLA loci, with DRB1 alleles having the most associated TCRs and HLA-C alleles having the fewest. Compared with the approximately 700-donor mean, donors in an Asian-associated ancestry cluster had fewer N-insertions in productive TCRs, according to a later genetic analysis. Assigning TCR associations to individual alleles was difficult when HLA alleles, especially DR and DQ, strongly co-occurred. A group of highly shared sequence variants was considered likely to be a technical artifact of the sequencing pipeline. The study listed 150 to 200 TCR beta chains as associated with cytomegalovirus. A further reported finding was that TCR beta sequences accurately predicted the HLA-A and HLA-B alleles for most subjects in the first cohort. In a later analysis, several top co-occurrence clusters were reported to appear linked to parvovirus B19, influenza, CMV and Epstein-Barr virus. According to the authors, the approach could potentially be generalized to other disease states and immunological phenotypes. Linkage disequilibrium might explain the correlated functional status among segregating V segments, but an unknown experimental factor could not be ruled out.

From a lookup of the germline V gene (reference sequence), CDR1 and CDR2 are LNHDA and SQIVND. The CDR3 covers 16 residues, taking in both the cysteine and the phenylalanine. Only CDR3 DNA is held: 48 bases, read in frame from base 1. Cut back by 5 bases and 0 bases, the V and J ends lie 17 bases apart. Libraries were prepared through the immunoSEQ multiplex PCR assay. For the multiplex PCR, a mixture combining 60 forward primers for TCR Vbeta segments and 13 reverse primers for TCR Jbeta segments was used. A multiplex PCR assay on genomic DNA amplified the CDR3 region of rearranged TCR beta genes. The amplified TCR beta libraries were sequenced on the Illumina HiSeq System as 87-base-pair reads. As for the original processing: A later analysis tallied 80 million to 95 million unique TCR beta chains across the 700 or so repertoires, and about 10 million of those chains were shared by two or more donors. Raw reads were error-corrected and collapsed into unique sequences by a nearest-neighbor algorithm in which closely related sequences were merged to remove PCR and sequencing errors. Alignment of CDR3 sequences to IMGT reference sequences was used to assign V, D and J gene segments. For a sequence to be retained, a match of at least six nucleotides to both a V gene segment and a J gene segment was required. Rearrangements were called productive when the CDR3 lacked stop codons and stayed in frame with V and J; all others were non-productive. CDR3 was defined by IMGT convention, running from the second conserved V-encoded cysteine to the conserved J-encoded phenylalanine. In an earlier analysis of roughly 610 of the donors, sequences lacking an unambiguous match to a single V gene segment were excluded. In an earlier analysis of 587 of the donors, a V segment was called functional when productive rearrangements were above 56.7%, and segregating when the standard deviation between donors exceeded 5%. A statistical classification framework was built for diagnosing cytomegalovirus status from the catalog of TCR beta chain sequences. V and J gene assignment, in a later analysis, came from comparing TCR nucleotide sequences with IMGT/GENE-DB human TR gene sequences. A later analysis assigned CDR3 sequences and most-parsimonious VDJ recombination scenarios with the TCRdist pipeline. In a later analysis, every TCR beta chain was defined by the combination of its CDR3 amino acid sequence and its V-gene family, and reads without a unique V-gene family were dropped. As a way to deal with suspected cross-contamination and a sequencing artifact, a later analysis dropped 450 to 700 nucleotide sequences that were highly shared and had low generation probability. In a later analysis, a clonal expansion index for each public chain was calculated from normalized within-repertoire ranks of inferred template counts. In a later analysis, generation probabilities were computed with a VDJ recombination model fitted to out-of-frame rearrangements, and the resulting probabilities were checked against IGoR. In a later analysis, hypergeometric tests were used to score TCR-TCR, TCR-HLA and TCR-CMV co-occurrence, with a repertoire-size bias correction applied to TCR pairs. False discovery rates were estimated in a later analysis by permuting HLA or CMV assignments 20 times. In a later analysis, co-occurring TCRs were grouped with DBSCAN, and TCRdist sequence similarity was added when clustering was performed within HLA-allele-positive subsets. Co-occurrence clustering excluded repertoires with fewer than 30,000 or more than 120,000 public chains, plus five with anomalous nucleotide sharing. What TCRdb holds here is the immuneACCESS table cut down to in-frame rearrangements. Part of the clones is not present; checked against another copy, under half of the missing clones reflect an unresolved V gene, and the others are unexplained. V, J and clone size derive from that table, while D and trimming were established from the DNA sequence. The sample profile shows 100,000 to 150,000 clones; 60% to 85% of them were found once. The ten largest clones take up approximately 1.2% of the sample.

Sample: PBMCs. The TCR sequence derives from a female donor in good health and CMV-seronegative. The chain was built from TRBV19 and TRBJ2-7; perhaps TRBD2 is the D gene, with 6 bases matching. The DNA sequence is given as TGTGCCAGTAGTCTTCCTCCCGGGACTGGCTCCTACGAGCAGTACTTC. The encoded protein is CASSLPPGTGSYEQYF.